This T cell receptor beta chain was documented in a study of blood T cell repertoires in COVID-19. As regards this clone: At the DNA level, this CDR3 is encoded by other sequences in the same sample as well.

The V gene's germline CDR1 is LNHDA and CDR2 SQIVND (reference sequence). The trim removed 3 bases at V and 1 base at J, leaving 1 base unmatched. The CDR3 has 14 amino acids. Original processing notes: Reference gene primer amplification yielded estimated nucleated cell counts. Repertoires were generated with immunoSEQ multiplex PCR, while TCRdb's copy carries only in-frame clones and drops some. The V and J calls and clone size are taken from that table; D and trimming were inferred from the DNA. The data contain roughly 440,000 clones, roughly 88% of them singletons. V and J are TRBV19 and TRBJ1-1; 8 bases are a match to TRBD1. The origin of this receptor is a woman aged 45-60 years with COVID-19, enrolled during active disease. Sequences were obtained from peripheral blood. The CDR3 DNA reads TGTGCCAGTAGTATCGGACAGGGGAACACTGAAGCTTTCTTT. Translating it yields CASSIGQGNTEAFF.